Described below is a single T cell receptor (beta chain) sequence and its context. No antigen is known for it. Sequencing used immunoSEQ multiplex PCR; TCRdb keeps in-frame clones, though not all of them. The sample has some 97,000 clones, around nine tenths seen once. Trimming pared 3 bases from V and 3 bases from J, leaving 13 bases between. CDR1 and CDR2 from the germline V gene are LNHDA and SQIVND (reference sequence). The CDR3 is made up of 15 amino acids. The data derive from a study of T cell responses to AZD1222 COVID-19 vaccine. Whole-study findings and limits: Clonal diversity may have been underestimated in mostly white British donors. Samples come after the peak T cell response, not at day 14. Only five or six AZD1222 recipients tested seropositive at baseline.

The chain recombines TRBV19 with TRBJ2-3, with a tentative D call TRBD1 (6 bases). This receptor was obtained from an adult in good health. This specimen consisted of peripheral blood, obtained on day 0 of AZD1222 vaccination. CDR3 sequence: CASSISQGRTDTQYF. CDR3 coding DNA: TGTGCCAGTAGTATTTCCCAGGGGCGGACAGATACGCAGTATTTT.